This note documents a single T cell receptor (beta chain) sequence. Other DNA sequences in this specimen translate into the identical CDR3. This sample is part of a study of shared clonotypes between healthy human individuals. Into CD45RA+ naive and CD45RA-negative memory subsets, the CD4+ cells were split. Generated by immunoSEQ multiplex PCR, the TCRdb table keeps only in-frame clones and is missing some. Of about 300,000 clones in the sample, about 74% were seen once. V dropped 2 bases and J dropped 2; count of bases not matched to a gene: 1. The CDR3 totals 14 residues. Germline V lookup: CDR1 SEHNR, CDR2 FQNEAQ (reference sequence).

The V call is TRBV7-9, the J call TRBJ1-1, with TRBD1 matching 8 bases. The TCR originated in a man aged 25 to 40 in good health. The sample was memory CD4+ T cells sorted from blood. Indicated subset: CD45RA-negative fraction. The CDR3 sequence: CASSLQGANTEAFF. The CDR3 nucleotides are TGTGCCAGCAGCTTACAGGGGGCAAACACTGAAGCTTTCTTT.